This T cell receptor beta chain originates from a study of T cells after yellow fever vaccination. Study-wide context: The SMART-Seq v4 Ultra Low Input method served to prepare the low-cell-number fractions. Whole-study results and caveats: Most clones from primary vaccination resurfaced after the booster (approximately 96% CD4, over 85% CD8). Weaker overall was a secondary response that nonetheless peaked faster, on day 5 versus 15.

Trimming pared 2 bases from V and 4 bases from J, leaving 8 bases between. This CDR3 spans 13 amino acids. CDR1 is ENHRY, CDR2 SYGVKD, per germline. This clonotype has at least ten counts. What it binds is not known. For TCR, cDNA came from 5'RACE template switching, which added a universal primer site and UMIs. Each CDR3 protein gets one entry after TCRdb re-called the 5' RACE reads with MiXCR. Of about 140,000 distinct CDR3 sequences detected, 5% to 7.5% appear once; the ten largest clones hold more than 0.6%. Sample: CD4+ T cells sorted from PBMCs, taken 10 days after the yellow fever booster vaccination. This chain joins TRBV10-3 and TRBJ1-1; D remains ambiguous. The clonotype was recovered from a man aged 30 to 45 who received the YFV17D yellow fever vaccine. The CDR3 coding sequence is TGTGCCATCAGTGAGGAATCTTTCACTGAAGCTTTCTTT. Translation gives CAISEESFTEAFF.